This TCR beta chain was profiled in a study of cytomegalovirus exposure and HLA in healthy donors. Study-wide points: HLA alleles were associated with around 17,000 TCR beta sequences in a later analysis at 0.05 false discovery rate. Earlier analysis looked at TCR beta V segments, and most were productive about 90% or about 30% of the time.

Donors counted as nominally healthy when sampled, yet unrecorded immune exposures were likely. The PCR was carried out with 60 Vbeta primers and 13 Jbeta primers. Method: immunoSEQ multiplex PCR; TCRdb's copy keeps in-frame clones and lacks some. The sample gives 57,000 or so clones, 70% to 80% of which show up once; just over 50% is in the top ten. For this clone: Antigen specificity is unknown.

This sequence was found in a man aged 50-60 years in good health and CMV-seropositive. Material for sequencing was PBMCs.

The DNA for the CDR3 is TGCGCCAGCAGTGAACTAAATGCCGGACAGAAGTCGACCGGGGAGCTGTTTTTT. It codes for CASSELNAGQKSTGELFF. This rearrangement joins TRBV10-1 to TRBJ2-2, with D possibly TRBD1 on 6 matching bases. Germline CDR1 WNHNN, CDR2 SYGVQD (reference sequence). V lost 3 bases and J 5 bases, leaving 22 bases between the germline ends. The CDR3 spans 18 residues.